This T cell receptor (beta chain) was recorded in a study of T cell repertoires in cytomegalovirus infection. Looking at the study overall: Through public TCR beta signatures, both CMV infection and matching HLA type were indicated. General study results and limits: CMV-specific TCR beta clonotypes restricted by HLA-C were the ones dominating the ex vivo response. Carriers of CMV plus the relevant HLA were identified by cumulative public TCR beta family frequency.

This clonotype was detected a few times. Antigen unknown. TCRdb independently ran MiXCR on the reads; one entry per CDR3 protein. The sample holds a few hundred thousand distinct CDR3 sequences, roughly 34% seen once. From germline, CDR1 is SGHVS and CDR2 FNYEAQ. The V and J ends lost 1 base and 3 bases, in that order; junction bases with no gene match: 6. The CDR3 covers 16 residues. The sample was cultured PBMCs, taken from culture after CMV antigen stimulation. This chain connects TRBV7-6 to TRBJ2-1; 7 positions match TRBD1. This clonotype was obtained from a human donor in good health (CMV status not recorded). Some clones in this sample may be carry-over from other donors' samples. The DNA for the CDR3 is TGTGCCAGCAGCTTAGTTTCGGGACAGATCTACAATGAGCAGTTCTTC. Encoded protein: CASSLVSGQIYNEQFF.